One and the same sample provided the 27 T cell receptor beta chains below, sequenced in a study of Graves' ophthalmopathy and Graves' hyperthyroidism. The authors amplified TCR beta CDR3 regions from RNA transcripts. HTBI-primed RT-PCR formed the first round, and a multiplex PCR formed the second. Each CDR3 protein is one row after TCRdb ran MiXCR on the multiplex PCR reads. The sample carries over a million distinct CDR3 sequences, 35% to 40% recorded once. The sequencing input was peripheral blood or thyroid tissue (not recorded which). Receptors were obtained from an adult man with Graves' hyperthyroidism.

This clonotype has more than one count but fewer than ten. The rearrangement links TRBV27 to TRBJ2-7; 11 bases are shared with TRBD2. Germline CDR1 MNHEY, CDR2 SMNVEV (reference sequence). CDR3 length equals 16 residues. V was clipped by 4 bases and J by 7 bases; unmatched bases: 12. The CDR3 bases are TGTGCCAGCAGTTCCCCCTCACTAGCGGGAGCGCGAGAGCAGTACTTC. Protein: CASSSPSLAGAREQYF.

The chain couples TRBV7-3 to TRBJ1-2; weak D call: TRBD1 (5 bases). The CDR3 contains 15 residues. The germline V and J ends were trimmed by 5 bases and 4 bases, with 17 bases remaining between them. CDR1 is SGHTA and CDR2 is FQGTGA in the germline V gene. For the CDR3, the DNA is TGTGCCAGCAGCAACACGCGAGGGGCCCTCTATGGCTACACCTTC. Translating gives CASSNTRGALYGYTF.

CDR3 nucleotide sequence: TGTGCCAGCAGCCGGGGTTGGAGAGTTAATGAAAAACTGTTTTTT. It translates to CASSRGWRVNEKLFF. The rearrangement uses TRBV14 and TRBJ1-4, with D unclear. Trimming removed 4 bases at V and 4 bases at J, with 13 bases between. CDR1 SGHDN and CDR2 FVKESK come from the germline V gene. The CDR3 is 15 residues long.

The CDR3 bases are TGTGCCAGCAGAAACCACGGGTCAGATACGCAGTATTTT. Translating it yields CASRNHGSDTQYF. The chain is built from TRBV11-2 and TRBJ2-3, with D unclear. Germline CDR1 is SGHAT and CDR2 is FQNNGV. The germline V and J ends were trimmed by 6 bases and 4 bases, with 11 bases remaining between them. The CDR3 is made up of 13 amino acids.

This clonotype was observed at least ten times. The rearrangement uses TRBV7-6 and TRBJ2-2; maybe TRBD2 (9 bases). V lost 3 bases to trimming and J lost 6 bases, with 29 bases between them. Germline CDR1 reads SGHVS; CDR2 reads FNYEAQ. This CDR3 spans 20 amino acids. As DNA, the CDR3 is TGTGCCAGCAGCTTTCTGACAGGGGAGCTATTAGCGGGAGTTTCCGGGGAGCTGTTTTTT. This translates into CASSFLTGELLAGVSGELFF.

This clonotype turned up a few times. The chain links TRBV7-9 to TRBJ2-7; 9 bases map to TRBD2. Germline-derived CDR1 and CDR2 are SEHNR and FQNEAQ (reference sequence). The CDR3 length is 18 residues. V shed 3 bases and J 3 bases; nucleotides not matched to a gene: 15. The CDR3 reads CASSLAAGSGRLIYEQYF. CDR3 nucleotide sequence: TGTGCCAGCAGCTTGGCCGCCGGTAGCGGGAGACTCATCTACGAGCAGTACTTC.

CDR3 nucleotide sequence: TGTGCCAGTAGCCCAGCTGCAGGCGGCATGGGTGCCAGCGAGACCCAGTACTTC. Its translation: CASSPAAGGMGASETQYF. The rearrangement links TRBV19 to TRBJ2-5, with no clear D. The V end was cut by 6 bases, the J end by 5 bases, with 28 bases between. The CDR3 loop spans 18 amino acids. Germline V gene lookup returns CDR1 LNHDA and CDR2 SQIVND (reference sequence).

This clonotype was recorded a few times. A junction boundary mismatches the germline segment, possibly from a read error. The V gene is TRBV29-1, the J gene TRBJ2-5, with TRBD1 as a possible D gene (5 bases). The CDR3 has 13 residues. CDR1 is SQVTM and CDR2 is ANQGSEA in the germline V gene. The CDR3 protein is CAWSARVQETQYF. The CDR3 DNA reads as TGTGCCTGGAGTGCCAGGGTACAAGAGACCCAGTACTTC.

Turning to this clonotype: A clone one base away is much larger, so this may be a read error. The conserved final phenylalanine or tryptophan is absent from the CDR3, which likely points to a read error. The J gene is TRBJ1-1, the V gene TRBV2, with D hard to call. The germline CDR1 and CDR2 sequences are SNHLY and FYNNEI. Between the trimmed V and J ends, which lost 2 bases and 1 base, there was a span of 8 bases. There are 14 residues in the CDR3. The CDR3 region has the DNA TGTGCCAGCAGTGAAAGGCAGACGAACACTGAAGCTTTCCTT. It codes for CASSERQTNTEAFL.

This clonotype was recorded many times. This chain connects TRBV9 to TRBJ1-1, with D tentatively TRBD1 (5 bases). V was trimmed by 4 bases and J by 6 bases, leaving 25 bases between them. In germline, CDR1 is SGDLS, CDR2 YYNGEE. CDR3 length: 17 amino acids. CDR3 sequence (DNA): TGTGCCAGCAGCCCTTACGGGACGCGGGGCAATAAGGCTGAAGCTTTCTTT. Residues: CASSPYGTRGNKAEAFF.

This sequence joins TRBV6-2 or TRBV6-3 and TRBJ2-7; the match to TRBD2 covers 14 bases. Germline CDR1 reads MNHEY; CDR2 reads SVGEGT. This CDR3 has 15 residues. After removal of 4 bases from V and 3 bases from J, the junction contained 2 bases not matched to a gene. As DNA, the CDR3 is TGTGCCAGCAGTTCCGGGACTAGCGGGGGCTACGAGCAGTACTTC. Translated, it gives CASSSGTSGGYEQYF.

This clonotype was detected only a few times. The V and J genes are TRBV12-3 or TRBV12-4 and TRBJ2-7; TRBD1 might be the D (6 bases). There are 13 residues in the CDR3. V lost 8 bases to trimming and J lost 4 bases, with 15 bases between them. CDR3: CASARQGIYEQYF. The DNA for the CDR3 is TGTGCCAGCGCACGTCAGGGGATTTACGAGCAGTACTTC.

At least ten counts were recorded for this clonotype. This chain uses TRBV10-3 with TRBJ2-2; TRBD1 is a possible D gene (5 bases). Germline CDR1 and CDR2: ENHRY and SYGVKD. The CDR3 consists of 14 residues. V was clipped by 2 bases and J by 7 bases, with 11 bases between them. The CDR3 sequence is CAISEIAGIGELFF. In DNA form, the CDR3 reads TGTGCCATCAGTGAGATCGCAGGGATCGGGGAGCTGTTTTTT.

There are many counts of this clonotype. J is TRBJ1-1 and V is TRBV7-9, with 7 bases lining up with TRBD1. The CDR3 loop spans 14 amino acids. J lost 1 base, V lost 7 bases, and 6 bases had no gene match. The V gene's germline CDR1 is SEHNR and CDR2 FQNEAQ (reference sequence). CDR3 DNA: TGTGCCAGCATCCCGGGACAGCCGAACACTGAAGCTTTCTTT. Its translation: CASIPGQPNTEAFF.

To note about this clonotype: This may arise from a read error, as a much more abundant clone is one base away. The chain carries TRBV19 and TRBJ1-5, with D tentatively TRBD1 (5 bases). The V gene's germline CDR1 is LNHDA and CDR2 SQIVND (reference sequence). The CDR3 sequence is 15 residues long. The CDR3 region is CASSQGAGGNHPQHF. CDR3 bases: TGTGCCAGTAGCCAAGGGGCGGGCGGCAATCACCCCCAGCATTTT.

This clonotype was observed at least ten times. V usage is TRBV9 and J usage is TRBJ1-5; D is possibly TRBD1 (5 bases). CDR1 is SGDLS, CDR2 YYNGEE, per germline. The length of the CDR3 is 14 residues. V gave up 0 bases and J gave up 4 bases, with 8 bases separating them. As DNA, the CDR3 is TGTGCCAGCAGCGTAGGCAGGGAGAATCAGCCCCAGCATTTT. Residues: CASSVGRENQPQHF. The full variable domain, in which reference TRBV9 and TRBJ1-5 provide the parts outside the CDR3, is DSGVTQTPKHLITATGQRVTLRCSPRSGDLSVYWYQQSLDQGLQFLIQYYNGEERAKGNILERFSAQQFPDLHSELNLSSLELGDSALYFCASSVGRENQPQHFGDGTRLSIL.

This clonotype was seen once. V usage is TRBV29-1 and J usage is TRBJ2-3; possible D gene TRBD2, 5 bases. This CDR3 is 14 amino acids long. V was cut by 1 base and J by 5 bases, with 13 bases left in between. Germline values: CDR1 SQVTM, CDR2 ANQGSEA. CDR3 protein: CSVEGGRIRDTQYF. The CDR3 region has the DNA TGCAGCGTTGAAGGAGGGCGCATTCGAGATACGCAGTATTTT.

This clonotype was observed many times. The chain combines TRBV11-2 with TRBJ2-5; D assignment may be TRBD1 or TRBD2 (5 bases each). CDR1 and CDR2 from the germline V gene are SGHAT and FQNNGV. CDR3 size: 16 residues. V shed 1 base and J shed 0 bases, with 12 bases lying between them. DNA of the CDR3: TGTGCCAGCAGCTTAGTTGGGACGGGGTACCAAGAGACCCAGTACTTC. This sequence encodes CASSLVGTGYQETQYF.

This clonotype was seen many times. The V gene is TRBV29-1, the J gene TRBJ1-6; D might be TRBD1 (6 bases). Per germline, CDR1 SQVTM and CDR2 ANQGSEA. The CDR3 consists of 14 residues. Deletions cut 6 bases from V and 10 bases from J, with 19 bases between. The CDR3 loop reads CSVAQSSRGSPLHF. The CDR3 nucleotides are TGCAGCGTCGCCCAAAGCTCCAGGGGATCACCCCTCCACTTT.

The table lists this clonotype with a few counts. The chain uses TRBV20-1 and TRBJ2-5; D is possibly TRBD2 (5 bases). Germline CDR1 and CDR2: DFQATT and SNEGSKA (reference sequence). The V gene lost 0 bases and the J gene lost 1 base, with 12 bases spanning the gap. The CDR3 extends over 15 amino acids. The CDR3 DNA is TGCAGTGCTAGAGATCAACTAGGGCCCCAAGAGACCCAGTACTTC. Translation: CSARDQLGPQETQYF.

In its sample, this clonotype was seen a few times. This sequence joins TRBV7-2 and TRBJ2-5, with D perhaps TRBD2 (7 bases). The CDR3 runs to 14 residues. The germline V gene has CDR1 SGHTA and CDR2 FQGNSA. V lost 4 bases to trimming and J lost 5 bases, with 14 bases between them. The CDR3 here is CASSSGGGGETQYF. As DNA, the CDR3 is TGTGCCAGCAGCTCTGGGGGGGGCGGGGAGACCCAGTACTTC.

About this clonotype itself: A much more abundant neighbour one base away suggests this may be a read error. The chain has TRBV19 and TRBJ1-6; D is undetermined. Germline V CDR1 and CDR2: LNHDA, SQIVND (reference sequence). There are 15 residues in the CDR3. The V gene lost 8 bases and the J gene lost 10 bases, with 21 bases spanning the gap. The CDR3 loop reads CASRSPAGGSSPLHF. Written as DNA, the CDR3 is TGTGCCAGTCGTAGCCCCGCGGGAGGTAGCTCACCCCTCCACTTT.

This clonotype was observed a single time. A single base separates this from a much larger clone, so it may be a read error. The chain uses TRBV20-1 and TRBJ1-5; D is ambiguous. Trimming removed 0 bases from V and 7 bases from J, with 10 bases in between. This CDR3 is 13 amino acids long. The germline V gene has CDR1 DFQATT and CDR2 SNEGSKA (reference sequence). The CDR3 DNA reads TGCAGTGCTAGAGATGAGGCCACCCAGCCCCAGCATTTT. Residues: CSARDEATQPQHF.

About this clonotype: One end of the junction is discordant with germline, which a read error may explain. The DNA of the CDR3 is TGTGCCACCAGTGGAACTTCTGGAAGCACCATATATTTT. This codes for CATSGTSGSTIYF. The chain recombines TRBV15 with TRBJ1-3; no reliable D call. The germline V gene encodes CDR1 LNHNV and CDR2 YYDKDF (reference sequence). The length of the CDR3 is 13 residues.

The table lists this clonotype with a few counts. The CDR3: CASSQNVGAGELFF. CDR3 DNA: TGTGCCAGCAGCCAAAATGTCGGGGCCGGGGAGCTGTTTTTT. V is TRBV4-2 and J is TRBJ2-2, with TRBD2 as a possible D gene (5 bases). With 2 bases removed from V and 6 bases from J, the gap between germline ends came to 10 bases. There are 14 residues in the CDR3. Per the germline V gene, CDR1 is LGHNA and CDR2 is YNFKEQ.

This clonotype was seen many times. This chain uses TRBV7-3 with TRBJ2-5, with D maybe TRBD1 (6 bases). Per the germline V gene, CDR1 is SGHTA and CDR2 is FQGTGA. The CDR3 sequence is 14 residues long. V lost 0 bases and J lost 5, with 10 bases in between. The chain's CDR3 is CASSLTGRGETQYF. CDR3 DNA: TGTGCCAGCAGCTTAACCGGCAGGGGTGAGACCCAGTACTTC. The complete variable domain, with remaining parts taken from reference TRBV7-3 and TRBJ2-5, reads GAGVSQTPSNKVTEKGKYVELRCDPISGHTALYWYRQSLGQGPEFLIYFQGTGAADDSGLPNDRFFAVRPEGSVSTLKIQRTERGDSAVYLCASSLTGRGETQYFGPGTRLLVL.

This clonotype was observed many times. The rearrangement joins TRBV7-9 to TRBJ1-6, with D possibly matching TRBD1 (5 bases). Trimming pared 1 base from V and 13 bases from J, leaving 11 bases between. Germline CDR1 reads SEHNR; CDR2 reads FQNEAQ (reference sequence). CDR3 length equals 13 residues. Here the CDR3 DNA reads TGTGCCAGCAGCTTAGAGCACAGGCGTCCCCTCCACTTT. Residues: CASSLEHRRPLHF.